These T cell receptor beta chains were read from a single sample in a study of technical replicates of blood from several donors. Method: immunoSEQ multiplex PCR; TCRdb's copy keeps in-frame clones and lacks some. Of about 63,000 clones in the sample, about 87% were seen once. The specimen was PBMCs. All receptors derive from a human donor in good health. Some clones in this sample may be carry-over from other donors' samples. The CDR3 runs from the conserved cysteine through the conserved F or W. Fields, in order: D gene, V gene, J gene, clone size, CDR3 protein, CDR3 DNA. The D gene is left open where the match is weak. Clone size is shown for a subset of rows, as once, few, many or a class of expanded clone.

>TRBD2|TRBV7-2|TRBJ2-7|NA
CASSLSSGRSGYEQYF
TGTGCCAGCAGCCTATCTAGCGGGAGAAGCGGCTACGAGCAGTACTTC
>TRBD1|TRBV7-4|TRBJ1-2|NA
CASRESTGVRSNYGYTF
TGTGCCAGCAGGGAATCGACAGGGGTCCGCTCGAACTATGGCTACACCTTC
>NA|TRBV6-1|TRBJ1-1|NA
CASSELLRAAFF
TGTGCCAGCAGTGAACTTTTGCGGGCTGCTTTCTTT
>NA|TRBV4-3|TRBJ2-7|NA
CASSQDRGRLEYF
TGCGCCAGCAGCCAAGATCGAGGGCGACTTGAGTACTTC
>NA|TRBV6-1|TRBJ1-1|NA
CASSEGGQKTEAFF
TGTGCCAGCAGTGAAGGTGGACAGAAAACTGAAGCTTTCTTT
>NA|TRBV7-9|TRBJ2-3|NA
CASSPRGGSDTQYF
TGTGCCAGCAGCCCTAGGGGGGGATCGGATACGCAGTATTTT
>TRBD1|TRBV5-1|TRBJ2-1|NA
CASSTDRGSSNEQFF
TGCGCCAGCAGCACCGACAGGGGGTCTTCCAATGAGCAGTTCTTC
>TRBD1|TRBV4-3|TRBJ1-1|NA
CASSRGGGGITEAFF
TGCGCCAGCAGCCGAGGAGGAGGGGGCATCACTGAAGCTTTCTTT
>TRBD1|TRBV7-6|TRBJ1-3|once
CASSSPLGQGAVNTIYF
TGTGCCAGCAGCTCCCCGTTAGGACAGGGGGCTGTGAACACCATATATTTT
>NA|TRBV5-1|TRBJ1-1|few
CASSLIMNTEAFF
TGCGCCAGCAGCTTAATCATGAACACTGAAGCTTTCTTT
>TRBD2|TRBV5-1|TRBJ2-3|NA
CASSLEGTSATDTQYF
TGCGCCAGCAGCTTGGAAGGGACTAGCGCTACAGATACGCAGTATTTT
>TRBD2|TRBV5-1|TRBJ2-1|NA
CASSFSGRGYNEQFF
TGCGCCAGCAGCTTCAGCGGGAGGGGCTACAATGAGCAGTTCTTC
>NA|TRBV5-1|TRBJ1-1|NA
CASSLVAGSNTEAFF
TGCGCCAGCAGCTTGGTGGCGGGGTCGAACACTGAAGCTTTCTTT
>NA|TRBV5-1|TRBJ2-7|NA
CASSLDWGRSGEQYF
TGCGCCAGCAGCTTGGATTGGGGGCGAAGTGGCGAGCAGTACTTC
>TRBD1|TRBV9|TRBJ1-4|NA
CASSREGQGLGEKLFF
TGTGCCAGCAGCCGAGAAGGACAGGGGCTAGGGGAAAAACTGTTTTTT
>NA|TRBV11-1|TRBJ2-7|few
CASSRDNYEQYF
TGTGCCAGCAGCCGTGACAACTACGAGCAGTACTTC
>TRBD1|TRBV7-6|TRBJ1-2|NA
CASSERGAGRPQGDGYTF
TGTGCCAGCAGCGAACGAGGGGCCGGCAGGCCTCAGGGGGATGGCTACACCTTC
>TRBD2|TRBV2|TRBJ2-1|once
CASSNNPSGGAHNEQFF
TGTGCCAGCAGTAATAACCCCAGCGGGGGGGCCCACAATGAGCAGTTCTTC
>TRBD1|TRBV5-8|TRBJ2-4|NA
CASSWAGGGDIQYF
TGTGCCAGCAGCTGGGCAGGGGGCGGAGACATTCAGTACTTC
>TRBD1|TRBV4-1|TRBJ1-1|few
CASSHSTGGDEAFF
TGCGCCAGCAGCCACTCTACAGGGGGGGATGAAGCTTTCTTT
>TRBD1|TRBV5-1|TRBJ2-1|NA
CASSRATGGVSNEQFF
TGCGCCAGCAGCAGGGCGACAGGGGGCGTGTCCAATGAGCAGTTCTTC
>NA|TRBV4-2|TRBJ2-7|NA
CASSQDRVGEQYF
TGTGCCAGCAGCCAAGACAGGGTGGGCGAGCAGTACTTC
>NA|TRBV10-3|TRBJ1-6|NA
CATQNGGSSYNSPLHF
TGTGCCACCCAGAATGGGGGCAGCTCCTATAATTCACCCCTCCACTTT
>NA|TRBV6-6|TRBJ1-2|NA
CASSPLEGYTF
TGTGCCAGCAGCCCTCTAGAGGGCTACACCTTC
>NA|TRBV4-3|TRBJ2-1|NA
CASSQDWELSYNEQFF
TGCGCCAGCAGCCAAGATTGGGAGCTCTCCTACAATGAGCAGTTCTTC
>NA|TRBV7-8|TRBJ1-2|NA
CASSLGQTYGYTF
TGTGCCAGCAGCCTCGGACAGACCTATGGCTACACTTTC
>NA|TRBV9|TRBJ1-5|NA
CASSASYSNQPQHF
TGTGCCAGCAGCGCCAGTTATAGCAATCAGCCCCAGCATTTT
>NA|TRBV5-1|TRBJ2-5|NA
CASSSLAGETQYF
TGCGCCAGCAGCTCCCTAGCCGGGGAGACCCAGTACTTC
>NA|TRBV21-1|TRBJ1-1|few
CASSNVWQEGQAFF
TGTGCCAGCAGCAATGTGTGGCAGGAGGGCCAAGCTTTCTTT
>TRBD1|TRBV7-2|TRBJ2-1|NA
CASSLTTGVLSSYNEQFF
TGTGCCAGCAGCTTGACGACAGGGGTCCTCAGCTCCTACAATGAGCAGTTCTTC
>TRBD2|TRBV7-8|TRBJ2-1|NA
CASSGPGTSNEQFF
TGTGCCAGCAGCGGCCCCGGGACTAGTAATGAGCAGTTCTTC
>TRBD2|TRBV9|TRBJ2-1|NA
CASSGRTSGGEQFF
TGTGCCAGCAGCGGACGGACTAGCGGGGGTGAGCAGTTCTTC
>TRBD2|TRBV7-8|TRBJ2-3|NA
CASSLSGGAKTDTQYF
TGTGCCAGCAGCCTAAGCGGGGGGGCCAAGACAGATACGCAGTATTTT
>NA|TRBV19|TRBJ1-5|NA
CASMVGGRQPQHF
TGTGCCAGTATGGTGGGGGGAAGGCAGCCCCAGCATTTT
>TRBD2|TRBV6-1|TRBJ2-7|NA
CASSSGASYEQYF
TGTGCCAGCAGTAGCGGGGCCTCCTACGAGCAGTACTTC
>TRBD1|TRBV19|TRBJ2-7|few
CASSMGTGGYEQYF
TGTGCCAGTAGTATGGGGACAGGGGGCTACGAGCAGTACTTC
>NA|TRBV2|TRBJ1-6|NA
CASLGHLGSPLHF
TGTGCCAGCCTAGGCCATCTGGGTTCACCCCTCCACTTT
>TRBD1|TRBV10-3|TRBJ2-1|NA
CASQTGYNEQFF
TGTGCCAGCCAGACAGGGTACAATGAGCAGTTCTTC
>NA|TRBV19|TRBJ1-1|NA
CASSIFGNMNTEAFF
TGTGCCAGTAGTATATTCGGGAACATGAACACTGAAGCTTTCTTT
>TRBD2|TRBV5-1|TRBJ2-5|NA
CASSLGGGPQTQYF
TGCGCCAGCAGCTTGGGCGGGGGGCCTCAGACCCAGTACTTC
>NA|TRBV7-6|TRBJ2-1|NA
CASSLQQVNEQFF
TGTGCCAGCAGCTTACAACAGGTCAATGAGCAGTTCTTC
>NA|TRBV2|TRBJ1-6|NA
CAIRVRREGPLHF
TGTGCTATCAGGGTGAGGAGGGAAGGTCCCCTCCACTTT